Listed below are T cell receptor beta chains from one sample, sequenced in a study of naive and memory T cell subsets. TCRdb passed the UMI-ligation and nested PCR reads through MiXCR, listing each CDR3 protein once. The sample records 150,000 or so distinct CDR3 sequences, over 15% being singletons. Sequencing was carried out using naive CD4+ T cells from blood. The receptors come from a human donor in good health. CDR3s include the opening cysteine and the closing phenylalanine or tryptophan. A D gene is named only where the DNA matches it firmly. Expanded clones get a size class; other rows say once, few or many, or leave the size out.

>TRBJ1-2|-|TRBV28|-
CASTLGKNYGYTF
TGTGCCAGCACCTTGGGGAAAAACTATGGCTACACCTTC
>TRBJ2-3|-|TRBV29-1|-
CSVEIGLFTDTQYF
TGCAGCGTTGAAATCGGACTTTTCACAGATACGCAGTATTTT
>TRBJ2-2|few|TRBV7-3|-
CASSPRQDSNTGELFF
TGTGCCAGCAGCCCTAGACAGGACTCGAACACCGGGGAGCTGTTTTTT
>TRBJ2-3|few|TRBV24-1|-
CATRDYTDTQYF
TGTGCCACCAGGGATTACACAGATACGCAGTATTTT
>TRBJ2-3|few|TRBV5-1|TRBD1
CASSSGQTSTDTQYF
TGCGCCAGCAGCTCGGGACAGACGAGCACAGATACGCAGTATTTT
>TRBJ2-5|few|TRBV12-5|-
CASGSSGGETQYF
TGTGCTAGTGGGTCGTCGGGCGGAGAGACCCAGTACTTC
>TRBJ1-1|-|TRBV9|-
CASSPHEGTEAFF
TGTGCCAGCAGCCCCCATGAGGGCACTGAAGCTTTCTTT
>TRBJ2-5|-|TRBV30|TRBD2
CAWIGGGAETQYF
TGTGCCTGGATCGGGGGAGGGGCAGAGACCCAGTACTTC
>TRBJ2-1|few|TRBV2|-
CASSGGGGVGEQFF
TGTGCCAGCAGTGGGGGTGGGGGAGTGGGTGAGCAGTTCTTC
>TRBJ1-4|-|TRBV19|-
CASTERPANEKLFF
TGTGCCAGTACGGAGCGACCGGCTAATGAAAAACTGTTTTTT
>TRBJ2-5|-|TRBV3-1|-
CASSQAGEETQYF
TGTGCCAGCAGCCAAGCCGGGGAAGAGACCCAGTACTTC
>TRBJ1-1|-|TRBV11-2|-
CASSVTSANTEAFF
TGTGCCAGCAGCGTGACAAGCGCGAACACTGAAGCTTTCTTT
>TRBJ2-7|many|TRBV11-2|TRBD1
CASSQGTIGDRSYEQYF
TGTGCCAGCAGCCAGGGAACCATTGGGGACAGGTCCTACGAGCAGTACTTC
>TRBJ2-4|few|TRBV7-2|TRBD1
CASSPRTGSAKNIQYF
TGTGCCAGCAGCCCCCGGACAGGGTCGGCCAAAAACATTCAGTACTTC
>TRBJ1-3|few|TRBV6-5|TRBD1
CASSKGQGHGNTIYF
TGTGCCAGCAGTAAAGGACAGGGTCATGGAAACACCATATATTTT
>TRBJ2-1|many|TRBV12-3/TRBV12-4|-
CASREGGSFTYEQFF
TGTGCCAGCAGGGAGGGGGGGAGTTTTACGTATGAGCAGTTCTTC
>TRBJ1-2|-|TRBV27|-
CASSPRTDSYGYTF
TGTGCCAGCAGCCCCCGGACCGATTCCTATGGCTACACCTTC
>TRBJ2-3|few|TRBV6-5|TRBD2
CASRPLRKSGRPTDTQYF
TGTGCCAGCAGGCCTCTAAGAAAAAGCGGGAGGCCTACAGATACGCAGTATTTT
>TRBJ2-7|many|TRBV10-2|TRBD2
CASSESTSGEQYF
TGCGCCAGCAGTGAGTCTACTAGCGGAGAGCAGTACTTC
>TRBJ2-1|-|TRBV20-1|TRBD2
CSALIEREGSNEQFF
TGCAGTGCTCTGATAGAGCGGGAGGGCAGTAATGAGCAGTTCTTC
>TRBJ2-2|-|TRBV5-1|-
CASSLFAQTPNTGELFF
TGCGCCAGCAGCTTGTTTGCGCAGACCCCGAACACCGGGGAGCTGTTTTTT
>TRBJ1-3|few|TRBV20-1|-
CSALNDNSGNTIYF
TGCAGTGCTCTAAACGACAACTCTGGAAACACCATATATTTT
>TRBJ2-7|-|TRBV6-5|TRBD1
CASRSTGDEQYF
TGTGCCAGCAGATCGACAGGGGACGAGCAGTACTTC
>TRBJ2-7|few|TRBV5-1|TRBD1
CASSLARAGDRPQYF
TGCGCCAGCAGCTTGGCCCGAGCCGGGGACAGACCGCAGTACTTC
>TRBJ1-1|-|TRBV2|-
CASSGMTGTTEAFF
TGTGCCAGCAGTGGGATGACGGGAACCACTGAAGCTTTCTTT
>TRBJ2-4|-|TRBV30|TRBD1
CAWNQGATKNIQYF
TGTGCCTGGAACCAGGGGGCAACCAAAAACATTCAGTACTTC
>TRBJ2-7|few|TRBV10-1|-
CASSDADEQYF
TGCGCCAGCAGTGACGCAGACGAGCAGTACTTC
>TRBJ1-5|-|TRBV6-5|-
CASRRSPVDQPQHF
TGTGCCAGCAGAAGGAGCCCTGTCGATCAGCCCCAGCATTTT
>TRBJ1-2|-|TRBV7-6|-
CASSLAGDGYTF
TGTGCCAGCAGCTTAGCCGGGGATGGCTACACCTTC
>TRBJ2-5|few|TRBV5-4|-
CASSLRVVETQYF
TGTGCCAGCAGCTTAAGGGTCGTCGAGACCCAGTACTTC
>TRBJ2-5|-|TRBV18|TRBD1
CASSPRLGQGGETQYF
TGTGCCAGCTCACCGAGACTCGGACAGGGCGGGGAGACCCAGTACTTC
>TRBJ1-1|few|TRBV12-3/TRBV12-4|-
CASSLNPRGRNTEAFF
TGTGCCAGCAGTTTAAACCCCCGGGGGCGGAACACTGAAGCTTTCTTT
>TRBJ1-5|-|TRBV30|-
CAWSVSSNQPQHF
TGTGCCTGGAGTGTGTCTAGTAATCAGCCCCAGCATTTT
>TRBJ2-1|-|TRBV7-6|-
CASSRGLSPYNEQFF
TGTGCCAGCAGCCGAGGACTGTCACCTTACAATGAGCAGTTCTTC
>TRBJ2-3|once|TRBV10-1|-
CASSEGGITDTQYF
TGCGCCAGCAGTGAGGGCGGAATCACAGATACGCAGTATTTT
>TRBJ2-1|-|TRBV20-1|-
CSARDRLGSGINEQFF
TGCAGTGCTAGAGACCGGTTGGGTAGCGGCATCAATGAGCAGTTCTTC
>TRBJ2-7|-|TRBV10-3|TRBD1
CATWTGGGDEQYF
TGTGCCACCTGGACAGGGGGCGGGGACGAGCAGTACTTC
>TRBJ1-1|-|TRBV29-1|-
CSGTSAGEAFF
TGCAGCGGGACGTCGGCGGGTGAAGCTTTCTTT
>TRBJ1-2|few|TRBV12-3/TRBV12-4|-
CASSWGAGDGYTF
TGTGCCAGCAGTTGGGGGGCAGGCGATGGCTACACCTTC
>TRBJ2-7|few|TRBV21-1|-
CASTQAKISGSKYEQYF
TGTGCCAGCACCCAAGCAAAAATCAGCGGGAGCAAGTACGAGCAGTACTTC
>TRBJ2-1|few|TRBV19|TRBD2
CASSLSSGRARNEQFF
TGTGCCAGTAGTCTGTCTAGCGGGAGGGCAAGGAATGAGCAGTTCTTC
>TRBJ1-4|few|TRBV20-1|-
CSARDRRVEKLFF
TGCAGTGCTAGAGATCGGAGGGTGGAAAAACTGTTTTTT
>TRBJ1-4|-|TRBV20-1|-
CSATDRLLNEKLFF
TGCAGTGCAACTGACAGGCTACTTAATGAAAAACTGTTTTTT
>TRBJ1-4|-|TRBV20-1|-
CSARSEGSPKLFF
TGCAGTGCTAGGTCGGAGGGTTCCCCAAAACTGTTTTTT
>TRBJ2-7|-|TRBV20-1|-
CSARSQGYEQYF
TGCAGTGCTAGATCCCAGGGTTACGAGCAGTACTTC
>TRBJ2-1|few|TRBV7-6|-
CASSLGRSGSSYNEQFF
TGTGCCAGCAGCTTAGGGAGGTCGGGGAGCTCCTACAATGAGCAGTTCTTC
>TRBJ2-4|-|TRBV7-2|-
CASSLSAKNIQYF
TGTGCCAGCAGCTTATCGGCCAAAAACATTCAGTACTTC
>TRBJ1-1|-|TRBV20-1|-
CSASKGNTEAFF
TGCAGTGCCTCCAAGGGGAATACTGAAGCTTTCTTT
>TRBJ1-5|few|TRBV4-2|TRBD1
CASSQGDTGAQQPQHF
TGTGCCAGCAGCCAGGGGGATACAGGGGCTCAACAGCCCCAGCATTTT